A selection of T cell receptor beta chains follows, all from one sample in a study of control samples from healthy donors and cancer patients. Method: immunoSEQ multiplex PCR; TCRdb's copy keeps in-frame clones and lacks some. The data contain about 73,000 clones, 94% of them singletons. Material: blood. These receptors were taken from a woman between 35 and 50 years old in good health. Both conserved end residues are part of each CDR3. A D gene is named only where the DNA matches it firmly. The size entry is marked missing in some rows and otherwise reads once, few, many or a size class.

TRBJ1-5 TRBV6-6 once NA CASSRQAPSQPQHF TGTGCCAGCAGCAGACAGGCCCCAAGTCAGCCCCAGCATTTT
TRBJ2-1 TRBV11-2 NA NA CASSLDFIALPPYNEQFF TGTGCCAGCAGCTTAGATTTCATAGCGCTACCGCCCTACAATGAGCAGTTCTTC
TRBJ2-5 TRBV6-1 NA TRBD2 CASSELAGTEETQYF TGTGCCAGCAGTGAACTAGCGGGGACGGAAGAGACCCAGTACTTC
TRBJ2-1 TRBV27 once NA CASSSKDSSYNEQFF TGTGCCAGCAGTTCCAAAGATAGCTCCTACAATGAGCAGTTCTTC
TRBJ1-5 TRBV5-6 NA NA CASSDDSGRPAWPQHF TGTGCCAGCAGCGACGATTCAGGTCGACCGGCGTGGCCCCAGCATTTT
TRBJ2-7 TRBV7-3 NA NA CASSVTGNHEQYF TGTGCCAGCAGCGTCACAGGGAACCACGAGCAGTACTTC
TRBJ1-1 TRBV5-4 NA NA CASTSEPGLNTEAFF TGTGCCAGCACCTCGGAGCCCGGGTTGAACACTGAAGCTTTCTTT
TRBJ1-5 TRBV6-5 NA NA CASSKSGVDWPQHF TGTGCCAGCAGTAAGTCAGGGGTAGACTGGCCCCAGCATTTT
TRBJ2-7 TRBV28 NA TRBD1 CASSSGTGGSEQYF TGTGCCAGCAGTTCCGGGACAGGGGGGAGCGAGCAGTACTTC
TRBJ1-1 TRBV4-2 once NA CASSQSDGPAEAFF TGTGCCAGCAGCCAGTCGGACGGCCCAGCTGAAGCTTTCTTT
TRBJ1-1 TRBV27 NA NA CASSLWAGLNTEAFF TGTGCCAGCAGTTTATGGGCAGGTCTGAACACTGAAGCTTTCTTT
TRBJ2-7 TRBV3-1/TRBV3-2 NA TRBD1 CASSEQGGIDEQYF TGTGCCAGCAGCGAACAGGGGGGAATCGACGAGCAGTACTTC
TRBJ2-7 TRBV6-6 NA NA CASSTDSYEQYF TGTGCCAGCAGTACGGACAGTTACGAGCAGTACTTC
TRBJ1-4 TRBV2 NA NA CASSSFNGNEKLFF TGTGCCAGCAGCTCGTTCAACGGGAATGAAAAACTGTTTTTT
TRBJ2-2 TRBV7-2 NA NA CASSLGGINTGELFF TGTGCCAGCAGCTTAGGCGGAATTAACACCGGGGAGCTGTTTTTT
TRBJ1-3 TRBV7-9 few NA CASSLETRTIYF TGTGCCAGCAGCCTCGAGACCAGAACCATATATTTT
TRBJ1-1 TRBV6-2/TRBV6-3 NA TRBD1 CASSYTGQGTEAFF TGTGCCAGCAGTTACACGGGACAGGGAACTGAAGCTTTCTTT
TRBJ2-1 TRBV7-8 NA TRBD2 CASSGRERGLNNEQFF TGTGCCAGCAGCGGACGGGAGCGGGGACTAAACAATGAGCAGTTCTTC
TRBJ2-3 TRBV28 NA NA CASSFSGGKSDTQYF TGTGCCAGCAGTTTCTCCGGGGGAAAGTCAGATACGCAGTATTTT
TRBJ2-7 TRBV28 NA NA CASGVSSYEQYF TGTGCCAGTGGAGTAAGCTCCTACGAGCAGTACTTC
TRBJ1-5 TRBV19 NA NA CASSIIGGQPQHF TGTGCCAGTAGTATTATCGGTGGTCAGCCCCAGCATTTT
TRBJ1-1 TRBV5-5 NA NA CASSLSGRDTEAFF TGTGCCAGCAGCTTGAGCGGCAGGGACACTGAAGCTTTCTTT
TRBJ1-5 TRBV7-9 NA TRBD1 CASSFTGDQPQHF TGTGCCAGCAGCTTCACAGGGGATCAGCCCCAGCATTTT